This entry is about one T cell receptor beta chain. V was pared by 5 bases and J by 1 base, with 10 bases between. The CDR3 extends over 14 amino acids. In germline, CDR1 is MDHEN, CDR2 SYDVKM. The sample is drawn from a study of blood T cells in healthy people across ages. Next came a second PCR, run for about 7 to 12 cycles, which used a sample-barcoded 5' primer along with a J-beta primer mix. Each cDNA molecule was tagged by a template-switch adaptor with 12 random nucleotides. TCRdb redid the calling of the 5' RACE reads with MiXCR, one entry per CDR3 protein. Among hundreds of thousands of distinct CDR3 sequences, 55% to 75% were seen once, and the ten largest hold approximately 20%.

The sequence came from a young man in good health. V is TRBV28 and J is TRBJ2-3; TRBD1 is a possible D gene (5 bases). Specimen: blood. In nucleotides, the CDR3 is TGTGCCAGCAGTCTGGGGCCACGCACAGATACGCAGTATTTT. Protein product: CASSLGPRTDTQYF.